This T cell receptor beta chain was recovered during a study of blood T cell repertoires in COVID-19. There are 13 residues in the CDR3. V lost 6 bases to trimming and J lost 8 bases; unmatched junction nucleotides: 5. Germline V gene sequence: CDR1 SQVTM, CDR2 ANQGSEA. Libraries were prepared by immunoSEQ multiplex PCR; TCRdb keeps only in-frame clonotypes and omits some of them. Among roughly 80,000 clones listed, 75% to 85% were seen once. J is TRBJ1-6 and V is TRBV29-1; 9 positions agree with TRBD1. What was sequenced was peripheral blood. The receptor was derived from a woman over 75 with acute or convalescent COVID-19. The CDR3 sequence: CSVQQGADSPLHF. For the CDR3, the DNA is TGCAGCGTCCAACAGGGGGCCGATTCACCCCTCCACTTT.